This TCR beta chain was recovered during a study of T cells in Graves' hyperthyroidism and ophthalmopathy. In its sample, this clonotype was seen many times. Patients between 18 and 65 years old had hyperthyroidism, newly diagnosed and lasting under 2 months. PBMCs were derived from more than 8 ml fresh peripheral blood. Amplified TCR beta CDR3 regions derived from RNA transcripts. Initially, a first-round RT-PCR of the TCR CDR3 employed the HTBI primer set. One entry per CDR3 protein, called by TCRdb with MiXCR from the multiplex PCR reads. The profile covers some 250,000 distinct CDR3 sequences, with less than 15% appearing a single time and roughly 13% taken by the ten largest. The sample comprised blood. The TCR sequence derives from a middle-aged woman with Graves' hyperthyroidism that later progressed to Graves' ophthalmopathy.

CDR3 coding DNA: TGTGCCAGCAGTGAAGCTACAGGGGGCATATCCAAAAACATTCAGTACTTC. It yields the protein CASSEATGGISKNIQYF. This rearrangement joins TRBV6-1 to TRBJ2-4; TRBD1 aligns across 9 bases. Germline V gives CDR1 MNHNS, CDR2 SASEGT. The CDR3 is made up of 17 amino acids. The J segment lost 2 bases and the V segment lost 0 bases, leaving 5 bases of the junction unmatched.